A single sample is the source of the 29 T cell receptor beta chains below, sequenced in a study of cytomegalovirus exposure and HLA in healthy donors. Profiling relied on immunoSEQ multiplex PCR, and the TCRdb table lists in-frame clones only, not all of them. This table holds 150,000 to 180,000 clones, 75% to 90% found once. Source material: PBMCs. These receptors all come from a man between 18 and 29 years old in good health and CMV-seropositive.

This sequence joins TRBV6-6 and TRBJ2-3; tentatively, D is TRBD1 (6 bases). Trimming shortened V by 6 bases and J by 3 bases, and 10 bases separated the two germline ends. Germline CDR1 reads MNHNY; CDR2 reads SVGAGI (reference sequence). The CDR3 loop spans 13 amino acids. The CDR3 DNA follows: TGTGCCAGCAGAACACAGGGAACAGATACGCAGTATTTT. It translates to CASRTQGTDTQYF.

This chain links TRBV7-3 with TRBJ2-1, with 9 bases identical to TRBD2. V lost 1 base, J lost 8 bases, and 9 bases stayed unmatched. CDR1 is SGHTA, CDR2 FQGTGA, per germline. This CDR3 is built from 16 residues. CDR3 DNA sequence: TGTGCCAGCAGCTTAAGCCCGCTAGCGGGATGGGATGAGCAGTTCTTC. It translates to CASSLSPLAGWDEQFF. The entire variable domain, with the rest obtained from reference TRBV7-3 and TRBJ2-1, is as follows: GAGVSQTPSNKVTEKGKYVELRCDPISGHTALYWYRQSLGQGPEFLIYFQGTGAADDSGLPNDRFFAVRPEGSVSTLKIQRTERGDSAVYLCASSLSPLAGWDEQFFGPGTRLTVL.

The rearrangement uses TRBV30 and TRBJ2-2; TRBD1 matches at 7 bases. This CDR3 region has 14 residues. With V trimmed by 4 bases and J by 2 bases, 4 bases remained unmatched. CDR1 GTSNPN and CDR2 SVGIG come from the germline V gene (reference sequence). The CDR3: CAWKRGLNTGELFF. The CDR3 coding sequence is TGTGCCTGGAAGAGGGGGCTTAACACCGGGGAGCTGTTTTTT.

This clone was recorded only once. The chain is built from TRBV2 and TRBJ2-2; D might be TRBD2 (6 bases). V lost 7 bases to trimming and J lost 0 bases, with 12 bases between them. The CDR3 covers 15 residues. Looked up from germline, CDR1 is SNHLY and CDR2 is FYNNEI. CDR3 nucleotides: TGTGCCAGCACTTCTTGGGGGGCGAACACCGGGGAGCTGTTTTTT. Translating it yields CASTSWGANTGELFF.

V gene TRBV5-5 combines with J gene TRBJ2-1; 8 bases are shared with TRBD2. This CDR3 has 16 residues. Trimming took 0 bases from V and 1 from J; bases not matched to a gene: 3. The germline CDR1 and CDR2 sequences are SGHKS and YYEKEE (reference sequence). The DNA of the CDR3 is TGTGCCAGCAGCTTGGCTTTAGCGGGATCCTACAATGAGCAGTTCTTC. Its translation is CASSLALAGSYNEQFF.

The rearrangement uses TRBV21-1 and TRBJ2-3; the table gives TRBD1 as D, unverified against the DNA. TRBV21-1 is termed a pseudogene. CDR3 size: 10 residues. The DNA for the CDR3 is TGTGCCAGCAGTAGACGACAGCAGTATTTT. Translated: CASSRRQQYF.

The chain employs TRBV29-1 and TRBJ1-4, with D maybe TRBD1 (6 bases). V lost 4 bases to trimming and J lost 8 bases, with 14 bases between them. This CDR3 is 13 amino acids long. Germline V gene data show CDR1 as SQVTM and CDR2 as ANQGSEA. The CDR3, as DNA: TGCAGCGTTGGGGAGGGGGTCTACGAAAAACTGTTTTTT. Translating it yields CSVGEGVYEKLFF.

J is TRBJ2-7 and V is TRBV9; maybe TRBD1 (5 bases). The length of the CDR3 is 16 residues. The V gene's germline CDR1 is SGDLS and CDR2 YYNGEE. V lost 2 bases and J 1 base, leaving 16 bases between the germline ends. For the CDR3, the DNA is TGTGCCAGCAGCGTTTCTTGGGGCCGTCCTTCCTACGAGCAGTACTTC. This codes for CASSVSWGRPSYEQYF. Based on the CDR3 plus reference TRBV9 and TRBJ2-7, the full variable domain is DSGVTQTPKHLITATGQRVTLRCSPRSGDLSVYWYQQSLDQGLQFLIQYYNGEERAKGNILERFSAQQFPDLHSELNLSSLELGDSALYFCASSVSWGRPSYEQYFGPGTRLTVT.

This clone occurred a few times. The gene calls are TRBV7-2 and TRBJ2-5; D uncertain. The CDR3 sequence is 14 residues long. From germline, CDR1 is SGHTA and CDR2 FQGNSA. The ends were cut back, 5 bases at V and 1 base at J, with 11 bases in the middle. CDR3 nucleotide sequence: TGTGCCAGCAGCCCCGACATAGGCCAAGAGACCCAGTACTTC. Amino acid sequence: CASSPDIGQETQYF. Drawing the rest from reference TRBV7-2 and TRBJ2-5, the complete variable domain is GAGVSQSPSNKVTEKGKDVELRCDPISGHTALYWYRQSLGQGLEFLIYFQGNSAPDKSGLPSDRFSAERTGGSVSTLTIQRTQQEDSAVYLCASSPDIGQETQYFGPGTRLLVL.

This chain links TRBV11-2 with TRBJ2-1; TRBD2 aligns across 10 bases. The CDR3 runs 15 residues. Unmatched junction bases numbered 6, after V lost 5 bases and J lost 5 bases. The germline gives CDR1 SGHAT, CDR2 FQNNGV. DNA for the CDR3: TGTGCCAGCAGCACCGAGCGGGGGGGCCACAATGAGCAGTTCTTC. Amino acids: CASSTERGGHNEQFF. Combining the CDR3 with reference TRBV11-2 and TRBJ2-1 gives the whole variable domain EAGVAQSPRYKIIEKRQSVAFWCNPISGHATLYWYQQILGQGPKLLIQFQNNGVVDDSQLPKDRFSAERLKGVDSTLKIQPAKLEDSAVYLCASSTERGGHNEQFFGPGTRLTVL.

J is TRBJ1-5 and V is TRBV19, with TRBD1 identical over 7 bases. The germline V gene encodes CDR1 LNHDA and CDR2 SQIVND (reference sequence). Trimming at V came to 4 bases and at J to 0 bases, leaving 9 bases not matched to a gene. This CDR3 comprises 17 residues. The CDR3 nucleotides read TGTGCCAGTAGTACGCGATTGGACAGGACTAGCAATCAGCCCCAGCATTTT. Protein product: CASSTRLDRTSNQPQHF. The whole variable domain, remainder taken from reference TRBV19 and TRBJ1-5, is DGGITQSPKYLFRKEGQNVTLSCEQNLNHDAMYWYRQDPGQGLRLIYYSQIVNDFQKGDIAEGYSVSREKKESFPLTVTSAQKNPTAFYLCASSTRLDRTSNQPQHFGDGTRLSIL.

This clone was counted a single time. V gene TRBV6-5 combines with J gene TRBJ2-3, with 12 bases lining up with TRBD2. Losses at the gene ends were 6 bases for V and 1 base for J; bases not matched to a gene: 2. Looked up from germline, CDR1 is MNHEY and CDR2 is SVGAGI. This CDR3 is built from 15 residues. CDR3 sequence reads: CASRTSGRGTDTQYF. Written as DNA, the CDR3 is TGTGCCAGCAGGACTAGCGGGAGAGGCACAGATACGCAGTATTTT.

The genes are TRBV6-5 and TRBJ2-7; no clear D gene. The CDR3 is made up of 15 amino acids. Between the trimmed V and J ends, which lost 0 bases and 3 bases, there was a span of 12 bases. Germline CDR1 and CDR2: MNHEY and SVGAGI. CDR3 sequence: CASSYSPGTYYEQYF. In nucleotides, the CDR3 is TGTGCCAGCAGTTACTCCCCAGGCACTTACTACGAGCAGTACTTC.

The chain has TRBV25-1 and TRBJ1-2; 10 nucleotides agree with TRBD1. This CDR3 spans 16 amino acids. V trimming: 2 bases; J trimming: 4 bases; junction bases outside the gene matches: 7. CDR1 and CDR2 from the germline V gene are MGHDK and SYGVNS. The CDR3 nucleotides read TGTGCCAGCAGTGAACCCGGGACAGGGGAACGCTATGGCTACACCTTC. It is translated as CASSEPGTGERYGYTF.

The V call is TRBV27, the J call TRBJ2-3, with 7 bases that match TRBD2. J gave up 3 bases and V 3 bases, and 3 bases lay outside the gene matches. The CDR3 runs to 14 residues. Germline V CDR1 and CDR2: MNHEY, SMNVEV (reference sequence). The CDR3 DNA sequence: TGTGCCAGCAGTTTCTTCGGGAGGACAGATACGCAGTATTTT. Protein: CASSFFGRTDTQYF.

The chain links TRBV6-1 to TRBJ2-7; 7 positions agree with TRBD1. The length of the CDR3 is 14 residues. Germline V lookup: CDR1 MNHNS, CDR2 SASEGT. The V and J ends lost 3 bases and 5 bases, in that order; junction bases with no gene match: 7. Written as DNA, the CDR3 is TGTGCCAGCAGTGACGTAGGGGGCAAGGACGAGCAGTACTTC. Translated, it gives CASSDVGGKDEQYF.

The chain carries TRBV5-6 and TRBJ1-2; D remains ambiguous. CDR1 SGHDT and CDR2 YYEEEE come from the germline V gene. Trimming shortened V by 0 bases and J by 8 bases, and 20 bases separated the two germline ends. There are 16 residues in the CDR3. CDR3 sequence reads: CASSLGLRHNTPGYTF. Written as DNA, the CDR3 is TGTGCCAGCAGCTTGGGCTTGAGACACAACACTCCGGGCTACACCTTC.

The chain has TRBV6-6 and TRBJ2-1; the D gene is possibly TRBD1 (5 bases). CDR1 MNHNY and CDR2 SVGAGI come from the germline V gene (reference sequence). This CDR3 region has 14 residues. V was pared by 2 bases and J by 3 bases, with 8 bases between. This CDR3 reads CASSYGRDYNEQFF. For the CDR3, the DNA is TGTGCCAGCAGTTACGGCAGGGACTACAATGAGCAGTTCTTC.

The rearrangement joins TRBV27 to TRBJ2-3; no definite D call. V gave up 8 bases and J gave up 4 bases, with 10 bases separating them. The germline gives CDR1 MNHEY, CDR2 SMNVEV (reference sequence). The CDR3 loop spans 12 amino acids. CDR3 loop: CASGPQSDTQYF. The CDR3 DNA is TGTGCCAGCGGCCCTCAATCAGATACGCAGTATTTT.

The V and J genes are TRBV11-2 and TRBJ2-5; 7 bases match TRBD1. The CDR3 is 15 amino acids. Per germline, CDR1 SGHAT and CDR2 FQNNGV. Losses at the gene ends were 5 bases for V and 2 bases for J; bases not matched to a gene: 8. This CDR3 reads CASSQADRDQETQYF. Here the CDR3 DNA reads TGTGCCAGCAGCCAAGCCGACAGGGATCAAGAGACCCAGTACTTC. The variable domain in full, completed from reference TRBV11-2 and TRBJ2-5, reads EAGVAQSPRYKIIEKRQSVAFWCNPISGHATLYWYQQILGQGPKLLIQFQNNGVVDDSQLPKDRFSAERLKGVDSTLKIQPAKLEDSAVYLCASSQADRDQETQYFGPGTRLLVL.

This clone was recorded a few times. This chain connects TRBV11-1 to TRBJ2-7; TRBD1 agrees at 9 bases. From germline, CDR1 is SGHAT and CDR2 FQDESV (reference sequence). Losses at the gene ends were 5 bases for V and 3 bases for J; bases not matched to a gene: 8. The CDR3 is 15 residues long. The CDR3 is CASSAATGGLYEQYF. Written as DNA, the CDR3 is TGTGCCAGCAGCGCTGCGACAGGGGGACTCTACGAGCAGTACTTC.

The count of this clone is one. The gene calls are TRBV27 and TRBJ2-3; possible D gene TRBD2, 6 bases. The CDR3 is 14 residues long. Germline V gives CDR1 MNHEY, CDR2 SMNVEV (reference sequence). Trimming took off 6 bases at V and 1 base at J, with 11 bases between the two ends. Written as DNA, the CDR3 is TGTGCCAGCAGCCGACTAGTCGGCACAGATACGCAGTATTTT. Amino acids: CASSRLVGTDTQYF.

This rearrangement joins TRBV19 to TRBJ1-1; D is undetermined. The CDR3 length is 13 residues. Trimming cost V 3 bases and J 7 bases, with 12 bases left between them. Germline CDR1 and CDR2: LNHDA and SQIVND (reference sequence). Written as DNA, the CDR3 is TGTGCCAGTAGTATCCTATCTGAGTTTGAAGCTTTCTTT. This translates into CASSILSEFEAFF.

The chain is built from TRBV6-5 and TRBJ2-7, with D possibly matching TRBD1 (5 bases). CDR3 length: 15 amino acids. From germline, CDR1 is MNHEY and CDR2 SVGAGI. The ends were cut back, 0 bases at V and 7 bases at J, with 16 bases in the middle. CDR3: CASSYSGPPDGEQYF. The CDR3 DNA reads TGTGCCAGCAGTTACTCGGGGCCTCCGGATGGGGAGCAGTACTTC.

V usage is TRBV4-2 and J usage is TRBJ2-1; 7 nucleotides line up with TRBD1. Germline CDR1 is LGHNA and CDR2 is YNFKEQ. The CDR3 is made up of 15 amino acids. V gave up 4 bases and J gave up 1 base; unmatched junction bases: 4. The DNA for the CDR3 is TGTGCCAGCAGCCCTACAGGGGCATCCTACAATGAGCAGTTCTTC. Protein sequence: CASSPTGASYNEQFF.

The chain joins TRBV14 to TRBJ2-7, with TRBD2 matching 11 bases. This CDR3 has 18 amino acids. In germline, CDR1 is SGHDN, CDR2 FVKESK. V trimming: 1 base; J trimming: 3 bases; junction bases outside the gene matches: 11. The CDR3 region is CASSQGRGLAGPFYEQYF. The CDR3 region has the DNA TGTGCCAGCAGCCAAGGGCGAGGACTAGCGGGCCCATTCTACGAGCAGTACTTC.

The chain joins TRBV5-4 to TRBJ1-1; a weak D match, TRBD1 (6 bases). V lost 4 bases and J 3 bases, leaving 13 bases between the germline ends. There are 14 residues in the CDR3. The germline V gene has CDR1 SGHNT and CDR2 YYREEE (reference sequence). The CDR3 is CASSPSPGDTEAFF. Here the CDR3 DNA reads TGTGCCAGCAGCCCAAGCCCAGGGGACACTGAAGCTTTCTTT.

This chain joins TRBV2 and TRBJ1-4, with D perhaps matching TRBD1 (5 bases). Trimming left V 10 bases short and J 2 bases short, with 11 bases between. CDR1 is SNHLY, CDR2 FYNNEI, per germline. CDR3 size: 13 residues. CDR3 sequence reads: CATMGGTNEKLFF. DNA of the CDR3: TGTGCCACGATGGGGGGGACTAATGAAAAACTGTTTTTT.

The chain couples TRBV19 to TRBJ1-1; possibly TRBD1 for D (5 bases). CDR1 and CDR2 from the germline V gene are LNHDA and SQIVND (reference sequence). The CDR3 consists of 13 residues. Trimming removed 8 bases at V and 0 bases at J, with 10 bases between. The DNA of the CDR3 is TGTGCCAGTTCGGAGACAGTGAACACTGAAGCTTTCTTT. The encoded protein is CASSETVNTEAFF.